This TCR beta chain was captured in a study of blood T cell repertoires in COVID-19. Looking at the study overall: COVID-19 samples collected from the United States, Italy and Spain covered acute and convalescent phases. Nucleic acid was either cDNA or gDNA, and it came from T cells, B-cell-depleted T cells, or PBMCs.

Original data processing: Amplification from reference gene primers served as the basis for estimated nucleated cell counts. Here immunoSEQ multiplex PCR was the method, and the copy in TCRdb shows in-frame clones only, minus some. That table gives V, J and clone size, and the DNA gave D and trimming. Of approximately 130,000 clones listed, roughly three quarters are singletons. In germline, CDR1 is SGHRS, CDR2 YFSETQ. V was shortened by 0 bases and J by 5 bases, with 17 bases between the two germline ends. The CDR3 runs to 16 residues. Sequenced sample: peripheral blood. The chain joins TRBV5-1 to TRBJ2-5; no reliable D call. This clonotype originated in a man at least 80 years old with acute or convalescent COVID-19. The CDR3 nucleotides read TGCGCCAGCAGCTTGGCCGGAAGCGCCACCTGGGAGACCCAGTACTTC. This codes for CASSLAGSATWETQYF.